This T cell receptor beta chain was obtained from a study of OX40 agonist ivuxolimab in advanced cancers. Study-wide context: With a range of roughly 20 to 85, age averaged roughly 61 years, and about 80% were male.

The CDR3 covers 13 residues. Per the germline V gene, CDR1 is MNHNS and CDR2 is SASEGT. The ends were cut back, 6 bases at V and 5 bases at J, with 14 bases in the middle. Clones were read by immunoSEQ multiplex PCR, and TCRdb kept only the in-frame ones, dropping some. The sample consists of fewer than 65,000 clones, 85% to 90% of them appearing once. Notes on the study in general: In CD8+ T cells, expanded clones were on average more numerous than in CD4+.

Autoimmune disease history or systemic immunosuppression led to patient exclusion. Remarks on this clone: Its antigen is as yet unknown.

The chain recombines TRBV6-1 with TRBJ2-7; D might be TRBD1 (5 bases). The sequence derives from an adult with an advanced solid tumor such as melanoma, head and neck, liver or kidney cancer. Source: CD4+ or CD8+ T cells sorted from blood, taken in a trial of the OX40 agonist ivuxolimab. CDR3 coding DNA: TGTGCCAGCAGAGGGGTCGGTGTTGACGAGCAGTACTTC. The encoded protein is CASRGVGVDEQYF.